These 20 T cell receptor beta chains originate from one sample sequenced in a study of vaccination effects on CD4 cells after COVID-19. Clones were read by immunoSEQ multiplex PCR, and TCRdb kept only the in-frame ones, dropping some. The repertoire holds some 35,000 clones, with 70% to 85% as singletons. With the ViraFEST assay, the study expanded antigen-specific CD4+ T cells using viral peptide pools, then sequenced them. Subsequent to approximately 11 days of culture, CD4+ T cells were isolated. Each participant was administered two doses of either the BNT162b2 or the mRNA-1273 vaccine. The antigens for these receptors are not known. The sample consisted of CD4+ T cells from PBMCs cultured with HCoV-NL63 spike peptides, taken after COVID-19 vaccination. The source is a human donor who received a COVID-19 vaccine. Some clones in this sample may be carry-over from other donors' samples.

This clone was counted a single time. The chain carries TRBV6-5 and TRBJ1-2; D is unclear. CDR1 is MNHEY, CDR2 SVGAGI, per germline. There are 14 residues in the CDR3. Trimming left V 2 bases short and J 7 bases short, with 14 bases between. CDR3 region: CASSYKTATIGYTF. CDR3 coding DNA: TGTGCCAGCAGTTACAAGACGGCAACAATTGGCTACACCTTC.

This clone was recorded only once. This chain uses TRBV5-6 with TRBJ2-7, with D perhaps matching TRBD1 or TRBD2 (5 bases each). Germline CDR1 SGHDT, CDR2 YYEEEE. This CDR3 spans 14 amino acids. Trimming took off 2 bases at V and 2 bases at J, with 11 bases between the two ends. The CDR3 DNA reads TGTGCCAGCAGCTTAGGGACCCAGCCCTACGAGCAGTACGTC. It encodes CASSLGTQPYEQYV.

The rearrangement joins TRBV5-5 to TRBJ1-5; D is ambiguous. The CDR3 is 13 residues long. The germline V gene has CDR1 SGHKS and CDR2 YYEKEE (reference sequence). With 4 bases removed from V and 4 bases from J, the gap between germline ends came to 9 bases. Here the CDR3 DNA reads TGTGCCAGCAGCCCGGCGGGGAATCAGCCCCAGCATTTT. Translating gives CASSPAGNQPQHF.

DNA of the CDR3: TGTGCCAGTAGCGACCGAAGAGAGACCCAGTACTTC. It codes for CASSDRRETQYF. This rearrangement joins TRBV19 to TRBJ2-5; D gene uncertain. V was pared by 6 bases and J by 4 bases, with 9 bases between. Germline CDR1 is LNHDA and CDR2 is SQIVND (reference sequence). CDR3 size: 12 residues.

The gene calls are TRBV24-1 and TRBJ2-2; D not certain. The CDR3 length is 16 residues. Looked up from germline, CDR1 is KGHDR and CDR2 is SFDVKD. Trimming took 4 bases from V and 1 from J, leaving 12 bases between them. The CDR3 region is CATSDNRRGNTGELFF. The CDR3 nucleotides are TGTGCCACCAGTGACAACCGTCGAGGGAACACCGGGGAGCTGTTTTTT.

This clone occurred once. The CDR3 protein is CASGFNPALKGETQYF. The CDR3 nucleotides are TGTGCTAGTGGTTTCAATCCTGCTCTCAAGGGCGAGACCCAGTACTTC. The chain links TRBV12-5 to TRBJ2-5, with D uncertain. The CDR3 covers 16 residues. Trimming removed 3 bases from V and 5 bases from J, with 19 bases in between. The germline CDR1 and CDR2 sequences are LGHNT and FRNRAP.

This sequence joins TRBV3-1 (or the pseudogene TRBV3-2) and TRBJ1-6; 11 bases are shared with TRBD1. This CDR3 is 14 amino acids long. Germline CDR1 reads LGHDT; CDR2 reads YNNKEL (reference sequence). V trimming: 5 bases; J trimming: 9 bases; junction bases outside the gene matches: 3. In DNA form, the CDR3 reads TGTGCCAGCAGCGTGGGACAGGGGGGTTCACCCCTCCACTTT. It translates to CASSVGQGGSPLHF.

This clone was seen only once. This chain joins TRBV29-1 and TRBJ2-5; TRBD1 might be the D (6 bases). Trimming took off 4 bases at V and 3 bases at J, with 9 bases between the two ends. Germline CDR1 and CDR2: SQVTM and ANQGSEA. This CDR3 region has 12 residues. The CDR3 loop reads CSVVDREETQYF. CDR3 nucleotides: TGCAGCGTTGTGGACAGAGAAGAGACCCAGTACTTC.

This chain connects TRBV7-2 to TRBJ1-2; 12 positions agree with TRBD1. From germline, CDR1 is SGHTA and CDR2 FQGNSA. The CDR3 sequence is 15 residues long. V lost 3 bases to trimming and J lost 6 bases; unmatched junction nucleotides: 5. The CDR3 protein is CASSFTGTGGDGYTF. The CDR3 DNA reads TGTGCCAGCAGCTTCACCGGGACAGGGGGCGATGGCTACACCTTC.

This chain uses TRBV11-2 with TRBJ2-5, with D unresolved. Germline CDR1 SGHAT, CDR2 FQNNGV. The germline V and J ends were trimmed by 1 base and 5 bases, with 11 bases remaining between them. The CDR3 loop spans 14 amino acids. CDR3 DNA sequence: TGTGCCAGCAGCTTAGCGACGGCTGCGGAGACCCAGTACTTC. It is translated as CASSLATAAETQYF.

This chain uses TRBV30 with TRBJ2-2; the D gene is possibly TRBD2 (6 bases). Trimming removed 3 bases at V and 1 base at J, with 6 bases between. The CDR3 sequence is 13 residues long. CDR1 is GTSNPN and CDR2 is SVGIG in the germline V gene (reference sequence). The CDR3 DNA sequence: TGTGCCTGGAGGGGGGGGAACACCGGGGAGCTGTTTTTT. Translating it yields CAWRGGNTGELFF.

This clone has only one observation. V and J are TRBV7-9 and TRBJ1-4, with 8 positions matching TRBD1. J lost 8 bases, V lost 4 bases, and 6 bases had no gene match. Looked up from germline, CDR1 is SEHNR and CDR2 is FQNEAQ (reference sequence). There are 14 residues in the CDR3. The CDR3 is CASSSRGRGEKLFF. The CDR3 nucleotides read TGTGCCAGCAGCTCCAGGGGGCGTGGGGAAAAACTGTTTTTT.

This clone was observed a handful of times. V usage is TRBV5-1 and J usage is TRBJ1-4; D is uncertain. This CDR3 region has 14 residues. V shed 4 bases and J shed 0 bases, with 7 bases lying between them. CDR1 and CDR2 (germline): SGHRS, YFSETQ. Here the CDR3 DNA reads TGCGCCAGCAGCCCGGGAACAACTAATGAAAAACTGTTTTTT. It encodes CASSPGTTNEKLFF.

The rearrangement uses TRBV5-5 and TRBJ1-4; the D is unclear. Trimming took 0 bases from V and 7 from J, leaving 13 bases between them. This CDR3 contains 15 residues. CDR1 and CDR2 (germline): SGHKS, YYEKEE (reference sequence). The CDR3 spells CASSLEGGRGEKLFF. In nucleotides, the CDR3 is TGTGCCAGCAGCTTGGAGGGAGGGCGGGGTGAAAAACTGTTTTTT.

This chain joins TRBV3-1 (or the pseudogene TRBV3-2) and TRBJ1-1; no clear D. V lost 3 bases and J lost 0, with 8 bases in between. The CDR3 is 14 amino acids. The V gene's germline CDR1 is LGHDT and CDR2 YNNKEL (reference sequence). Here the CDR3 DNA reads TGTGCCAGCAGCCAGCTTGGGGTGAACACTGAAGCTTTCTTT. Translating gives CASSQLGVNTEAFF.

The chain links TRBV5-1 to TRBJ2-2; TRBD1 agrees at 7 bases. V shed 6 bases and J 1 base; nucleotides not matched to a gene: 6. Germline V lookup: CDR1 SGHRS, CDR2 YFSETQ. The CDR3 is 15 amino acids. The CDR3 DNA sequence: TGCGCCAGCAAACGACAGGGCGAGAACACCGGGGAGCTGTTTTTT. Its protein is CASKRQGENTGELFF.

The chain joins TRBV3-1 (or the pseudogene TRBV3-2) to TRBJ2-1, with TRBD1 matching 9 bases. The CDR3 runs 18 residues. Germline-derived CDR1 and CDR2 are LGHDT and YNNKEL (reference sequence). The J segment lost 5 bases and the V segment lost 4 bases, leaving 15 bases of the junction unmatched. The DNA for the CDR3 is TGTGCCAGCAGCCTTAGGACGACTACCGGGACAGGGAACAATGAGCAGTTCTTC. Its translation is CASSLRTTTGTGNNEQFF.

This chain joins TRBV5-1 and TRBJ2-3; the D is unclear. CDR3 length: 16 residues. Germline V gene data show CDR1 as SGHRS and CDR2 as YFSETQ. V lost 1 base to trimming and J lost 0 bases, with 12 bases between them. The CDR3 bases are TGCGCCAGCAGCTTGTTAGGGTCTTACAGCACAGATACGCAGTATTTT. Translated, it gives CASSLLGSYSTDTQYF. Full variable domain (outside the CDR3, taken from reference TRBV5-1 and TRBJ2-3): KAGVTQTPRYLIKTRGQQVTLSCSPISGHRSVSWYQQTPGQGLQFLFEYFSETQRNKGNFPGRFSGRQFSNSRSEMNVSTLELGDSALYLCASSLLGSYSTDTQYFGPGTRLTVL.

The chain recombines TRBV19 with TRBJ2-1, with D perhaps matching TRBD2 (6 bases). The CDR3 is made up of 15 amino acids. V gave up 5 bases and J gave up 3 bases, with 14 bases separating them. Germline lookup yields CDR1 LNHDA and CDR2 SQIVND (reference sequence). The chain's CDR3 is CASSSHPGDYNEQFF. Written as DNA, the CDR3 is TGTGCCAGTAGTTCACATCCGGGGGACTACAATGAGCAGTTCTTC.

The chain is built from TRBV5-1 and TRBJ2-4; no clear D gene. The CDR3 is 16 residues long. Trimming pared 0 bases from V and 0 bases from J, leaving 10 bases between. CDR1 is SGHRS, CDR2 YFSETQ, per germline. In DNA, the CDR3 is TGCGCCAGCAGCTTGGAGCCAGGTCGAGCCAAAAACATTCAGTACTTC. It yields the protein CASSLEPGRAKNIQYF.